Listed below are T cell receptor beta chains from one sample, sequenced in a study of OX40 agonist ivuxolimab in advanced cancers. TCRdb's table, derived via immunoSEQ multiplex PCR, lists solely in-frame clones and lacks some. The sample has roughly 67,000 clones, approximately 86% seen once. Here the sequenced sample was CD4+ or CD8+ T cells sorted from blood, taken in a trial of the OX40 agonist ivuxolimab. Source of these receptors: an adult with an advanced solid tumor such as melanoma, head and neck, liver or kidney cancer. The CDR3 runs from the conserved cysteine through the conserved F or W. The D gene is left open where the match is weak. The size field is filled for only some rows; it gives once, few, many or a size class.

J gene: TRBJ1-5
clone size: -
V gene: TRBV6-1
D gene: -
CDR3 DNA: TGTGCCAGCAGTCTCCGGGACATGGGCAATCAGCCCCAGCATTTT
CDR3 protein: CASSLRDMGNQPQHF

J gene: TRBJ2-5
clone size: -
V gene: TRBV9
D gene: -
CDR3 DNA: TGTGCCAGCAGCGTAGGGCTAGCGAACATCCAAGAGACCCAGTACTTC
CDR3 protein: CASSVGLANIQETQYF

J gene: TRBJ1-5
clone size: -
V gene: TRBV7-3
D gene: TRBD1
CDR3 DNA: TGTGCCAGCAGCGTTCAGGGGGGGATCAATCAGCCCCAGCATTTT
CDR3 protein: CASSVQGGINQPQHF

J gene: TRBJ1-1
clone size: few
V gene: TRBV2
D gene: -
CDR3 DNA: TGTGCCAGCAGTGTTGACACTGAAGCTTTCTTT
CDR3 protein: CASSVDTEAFF

J gene: TRBJ1-1
clone size: -
V gene: TRBV11-2
D gene: -
CDR3 DNA: TGTGCCAGCAGCTTAGTTTGGGGCCAGAACACTGAAGCTTTCTTT
CDR3 protein: CASSLVWGQNTEAFF

J gene: TRBJ1-2
clone size: -
V gene: TRBV19
D gene: -
CDR3 DNA: TGTGCCAGTAGTACCAGTAGGTATGGCTACACCTTC
CDR3 protein: CASSTSRYGYTF

J gene: TRBJ1-5
clone size: -
V gene: TRBV27
D gene: TRBD1
CDR3 DNA: TGTGCCAGCAGTTTCGGACAGGGCCGACAGCCCCAGCATTTT
CDR3 protein: CASSFGQGRQPQHF

J gene: TRBJ2-2
clone size: -
V gene: TRBV29-1
D gene: -
CDR3 DNA: TGCAGCGTTGAAGAAGGCCCTTTAGGGCGGACCGGGGAGCTGTTTTTT
CDR3 protein: CSVEEGPLGRTGELFF

J gene: TRBJ1-2
clone size: once
V gene: TRBV18
D gene: -
CDR3 DNA: TGTGCCAGCTCACCACTCCCCGGACAGTACTATGGCTACACCTTC
CDR3 protein: CASSPLPGQYYGYTF

J gene: TRBJ2-7
clone size: -
V gene: TRBV20-1
D gene: -
CDR3 DNA: TGCAGTGCTGAAGTTTCCTACGAGCAGTACTTC
CDR3 protein: CSAEVSYEQYF

J gene: TRBJ1-1
clone size: -
V gene: TRBV6-5
D gene: TRBD1
CDR3 DNA: TGTGCCAGCAGTCCCAAGGGACAGGGGGCGACTGAAGCTTTCTTT
CDR3 protein: CASSPKGQGATEAFF

J gene: TRBJ2-7
clone size: -
V gene: TRBV18
D gene: -
CDR3 DNA: TGTGCCAGCTCACCACCCGGCGGGTCTAAGGACGAGCAGTACTTC
CDR3 protein: CASSPPGGSKDEQYF

J gene: TRBJ2-1
clone size: -
V gene: TRBV5-1
D gene: TRBD2
CDR3 DNA: TGCGCCAGCAGTACCTCTAGCGGGGGGGCCAATGAGCAGTTCTTC
CDR3 protein: CASSTSSGGANEQFF

J gene: TRBJ1-5
clone size: -
V gene: TRBV5-7
D gene: -
CDR3 DNA: TGTGCCAGCAGCTTGGAAAGCAGGAATCAGCCCCAGCATTTT
CDR3 protein: CASSLESRNQPQHF

J gene: TRBJ2-4
clone size: -
V gene: TRBV27
D gene: -
CDR3 DNA: TGTGCCAGCAGTTTAAGAGGGGGTTTAACCAAAAACATTCAGTACTTC
CDR3 protein: CASSLRGGLTKNIQYF

J gene: TRBJ2-3
clone size: -
V gene: TRBV29-1
D gene: TRBD2
CDR3 DNA: TGCAGCGTTGATGGAGCGGGAGCGGTAGATACGCAGTATTTT
CDR3 protein: CSVDGAGAVDTQYF

J gene: TRBJ2-1
clone size: -
V gene: TRBV4-2
D gene: TRBD2
CDR3 DNA: TGTGCCAGCAGCCAAGAAAGTGGCGGGGGGGAGGAGCAGTTCTTC
CDR3 protein: CASSQESGGGEEQFF

J gene: TRBJ1-3
clone size: -
V gene: TRBV9
D gene: TRBD1
CDR3 DNA: TGTGCCAGCAGCGACTCCGACAGGGCGTGGGACACCATATATTTT
CDR3 protein: CASSDSDRAWDTIYF

J gene: TRBJ2-5
clone size: -
V gene: TRBV6-6
D gene: -
CDR3 DNA: TGTGCCAGCAGTTACATTATGGGGGAGACCCAGTACTTC
CDR3 protein: CASSYIMGETQYF

J gene: TRBJ2-5
clone size: -
V gene: TRBV18
D gene: -
CDR3 DNA: TGTGCCAGCTCACCGAGCCAGCAAGAGACCCAGTACTTC
CDR3 protein: CASSPSQQETQYF

J gene: TRBJ2-3
clone size: -
V gene: TRBV27
D gene: -
CDR3 DNA: TGTGCCAGCAGTTTTGGGACATACGAAGGGTCCACAGATACGCAGTATTTT
CDR3 protein: CASSFGTYEGSTDTQYF

J gene: TRBJ2-1
clone size: few
V gene: TRBV14
D gene: -
CDR3 DNA: TGTGCCAGCAGCCCACAGGCTTTAGGGGTCGGGGACAATGAGCAGTTCTTC
CDR3 protein: CASSPQALGVGDNEQFF

J gene: TRBJ2-5
clone size: -
V gene: TRBV4-1
D gene: TRBD2
CDR3 DNA: TGCGCCAGCAGCCCCTCGAAACTAGCGGGGGGGCAAGAGACCCAGTACTTC
CDR3 protein: CASSPSKLAGGQETQYF

J gene: TRBJ2-1
clone size: -
V gene: TRBV15
D gene: TRBD2
CDR3 DNA: TGTGCCACCAGCAGATCGACTAGCGGGGGGGACAATGAGCAGTTCTTC
CDR3 protein: CATSRSTSGGDNEQFF